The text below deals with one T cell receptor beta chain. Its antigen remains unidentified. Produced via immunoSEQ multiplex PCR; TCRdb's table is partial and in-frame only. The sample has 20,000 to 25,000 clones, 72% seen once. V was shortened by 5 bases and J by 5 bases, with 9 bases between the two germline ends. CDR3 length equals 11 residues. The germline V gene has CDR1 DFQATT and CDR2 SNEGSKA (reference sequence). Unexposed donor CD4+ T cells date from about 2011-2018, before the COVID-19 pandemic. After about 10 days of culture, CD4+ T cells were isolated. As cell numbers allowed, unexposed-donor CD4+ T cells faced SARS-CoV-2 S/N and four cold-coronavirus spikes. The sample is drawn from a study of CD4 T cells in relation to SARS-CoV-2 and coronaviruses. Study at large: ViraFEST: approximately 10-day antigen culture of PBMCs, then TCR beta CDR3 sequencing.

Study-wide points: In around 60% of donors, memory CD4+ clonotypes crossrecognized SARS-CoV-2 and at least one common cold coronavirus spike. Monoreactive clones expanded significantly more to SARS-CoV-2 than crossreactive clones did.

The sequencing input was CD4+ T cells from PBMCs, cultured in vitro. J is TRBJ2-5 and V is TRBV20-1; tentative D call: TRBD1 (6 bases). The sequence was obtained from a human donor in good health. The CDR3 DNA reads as TGCAGTGCTGGACAGTCCGAGACCCAGTACTTC. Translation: CSAGQSETQYF.